This TCR beta chain was obtained from a study of T-cell memory formation after mild COVID-19. Study-wide background: Most TCR clusters belonged to a single donor.

Concerning this clonotype: Its target is unknown.

Researchers used 5'RACE with constant-segment primers to make TCR alpha and TCR beta cDNA libraries that carry sample barcodes and UMIs. TCRdb reprocessed the 5' RACE reads via MiXCR and lists one record per CDR3 protein. The repertoire holds 250,000 to 350,000 distinct CDR3 sequences, with 15% to 20% as singletons. Study-level findings and limits: A second wave expanding day 15 to 37 was CD4+-biased; contracting clones were balanced.

Germline CDR1 reads SNHLY; CDR2 reads FYNNEI. The ends lost 11 bases at V and 8 bases at J; junction bases unmatched: 26. The CDR3 length is 18 residues. Sequencing was done on a sample of PBMCs or a T cell subset sorted from them (not recorded which). The receptor's source is a man aged 18 to 29 who had mild COVID-19 (a few samples of this study predate the infection). Cell type and time point are not known. The rearrangement links TRBV2 to TRBJ1-4; 7 bases are shared with TRBD1. CDR3 DNA sequence: TGTGCCGGCTGGATGTCCCGACAGGGTCTGCGTTGGGAGGAAAAACTGTTTTTT. Encoded protein: CAGWMSRQGLRWEEKLFF. Full variable domain (rest looked up from reference TRBV2 and TRBJ1-4): EPEVTQTPSHQVTQMGQEVILRCVPISNHLYFYWYRQILGQKVEFLVSFYNNEISEKSEIFDDQFSVERPDGSNFTLKIRSTKLEDSAMYFCAGWMSRQGLRWEEKLFFGSGTQLSVL.